This TCR beta chain was recovered during a study of T cells in Graves' hyperthyroidism and ophthalmopathy. Amplification targeted TCR beta CDR3 regions from RNA transcripts. The study used the HTBI primer set for a first-round RT-PCR of the TCR CDR3. Each CDR3 protein gets one entry after TCRdb re-called the multiplex PCR reads with MiXCR. The table shows approximately 400,000 distinct CDR3 sequences, with approximately 15% occurring only once. The table lists this clonotype with a count of one. The specimen was blood. The receptor was isolated from a woman aged 55-75 years with Graves' hyperthyroidism.

The CDR3 sequence: CASLPRAVLGEQYF. Here the CDR3 DNA reads TGTGCCAGCCTACCCCGAGCGGTCCTCGGCGAGCAGTACTTC. J is TRBJ2-7 and V is TRBV28; D may be TRBD2 (5 bases). The CDR3 length is 14 residues. Germline CDR1 and CDR2: MDHEN and SYDVKM. With 8 bases removed from V and 6 bases from J, the gap between germline ends came to 20 bases.